Reported below is one TCR beta chain. Its antigen remains unidentified. The sample belongs to a study of post-analysis software for immune sequencing data. TCR beta cDNA libraries included unique molecular identifiers. Using its own MiXCR run on the PCR reads, TCRdb lists one record per CDR3 protein. Among about 560,000 distinct CDR3 sequences listed, 44% were seen once. The CDR3 is 15 amino acids. J was trimmed by 9 bases and V by 6 bases; bases with no gene match: 10. Study results and limitations: The five TRBV segments detected at higher frequency in patients than in controls included TRBV5-6, TRBV5-1 and TRBV20-1. F measure clustering grouped samples strongly by preparation batch.

The source material was blood. The sequence was obtained from a girl aged 10 to 17 with multiple sclerosis. The chain uses TRBV12-3 or TRBV12-4 and TRBJ2-1, with 11 positions matching TRBD2. CDR3 DNA sequence: TGTGCCAGCAGACTGGCTAGCGGGGGGCGCAGTGAGCAGTTCTTC. The encoded protein is CASRLASGGRSEQFF.